This T cell receptor beta chain was identified in a study of shared clonotypes between healthy human individuals. General study points: Clonotype sharing across donors was expected to vary with sequencing depth. Sorted-subset sequencing was shown by rarefaction to be incomplete despite large depth.

Germline trimming cut 0 bases from V and 0 bases from J; bases unmatched to any gene: 17. Germline V gives CDR1 SGHRS, CDR2 YFSETQ. The CDR3 has 20 amino acids. Each sorted subset replicate got 200 ng genomic DNA, approximately 27,000 genomes. This table comes from immunoSEQ multiplex PCR, and its TCRdb copy is limited to in-frame clones, with some not included. The sample contains a few million clones, just over 90% of which appear only once. Points on this clone: Its antigen is currently unknown.

Naive CD8 cells comprised CD45RO-negative, CCR7-positively selected cells, excluding terminally differentiated effector memory CD45RA+ cells. Only Caucasian adults living in Nashville, Tennessee made up the donor group. The specimen was naive CD8+ T cells from PBMCs. The clonotype comes from a man between 18 and 35 years old in good health. Some clones in this sample may be carry-over from other donors' samples. J is TRBJ1-1 and V is TRBV5-1; 7 bases are shared with TRBD1. CDR3 nucleotide sequence: TGCGCCAGCAGCTTGGATCAAGGCGAACCCGAACAGGGGTTGAACACTGAAGCTTTCTTT. Translation: CASSLDQGEPEQGLNTEAFF.